This T cell receptor beta chain was sequenced in a study of beta chain features in type 1 diabetes. CDR1 is MGHRA and CDR2 is YSYEKL in the germline V gene. This CDR3 is built from 15 residues. Trimming at V came to 2 bases and at J to 7 bases, leaving 5 bases not matched to a gene. Study-wide findings and caveats: Moderate but significant shortening of TCRB CDR3s was recorded in all four CD4+ subsets from Type 1 diabetes patients.

Comment on this clone: What it recognizes is unknown.

Every isolated RNA sample was fully reverse transcribed, so sequencing captured expressed TCRB transcripts. The method was immunoSEQ multiplex PCR; TCRdb's version includes in-frame clones alone and lacks a portion of them. This sample has 550,000 to 850,000 clones, with around an eighth found just once. This sequence joins TRBV4-1 and TRBJ1-4; TRBD1 matches 9 bases. The sample taken for sequencing was naive CD4+ T cells from blood. The receptor's source is a man between 18 and 29 years old with type 1 diabetes. The CDR3, as DNA: TGCGCCAGCAGCCAAACCGGGACAGGGAGTGAAAAACTGTTTTTT. Translating it yields CASSQTGTGSEKLFF.